The entry below describes one TCR beta chain. This clonotype showed up many times. Its target antigen remains unknown. Base qualities were left out, and no much larger clone turns up one base away. This record belongs to a study of CD8 T cells in ankylosing spondylitis (dated 2017 in TCRdb). For the wider study: T cell receptor beta repertoires were profiled in healthy donors and ankylosing spondylitis patients so that disease-linked TCR variants could be found. The full study cohort comprised around 25 ankylosing spondylitis patients and over a hundred healthy donors. Peripheral blood was sampled, and synovial fluid was additionally collected from ankylosing spondylitis patients. Study-level results and caveats: A CD8+ phenotype was shown by the disease-linked clones, which were found at relatively low frequencies in peripheral blood. Some TCR beta motif variants had previously been reported in synovial fluid and blood of reactive arthritis patients, which suggested common disease-initiation mechanisms. The disease-linked clones were reported to be significantly enriched in matched synovial fluid samples from ankylosing spondylitis patients. A TCR beta motif of fewer than 10 highly homologous amino acid variants appeared characteristic of blood from ankylosing spondylitis patients.

Instrument used: Illumina HiSeq 2500. Quantitative 5'-RACE with molecular barcodes was used to prepare TCR beta libraries. The paper's processing steps were these. Disease-linked TCR variants were identified with a new computational method built on a probabilistic model of VDJ rearrangement. TCRdb ran its own pipeline on the public reads, namely fastp trimming at Q25 and MiXCR clone calling, and kept in-frame beta chains. Rows matching on CDR3 protein sequence are summarized as one entry with the most common DNA and genes. The authors' filters were not applied to this entry. This sample comprises 210,000 or so distinct CDR3 sequences, approximately 8.4% of them detected only once. The ten largest clones capture roughly 4.9% of the sample. The germline V gene (reference sequence) sets CDR1 to GTSNPN and CDR2 to SVGIG. Trimming leaves V shorter by 4 bases and J shorter by 8 bases, with the junction holding 10 bases beyond the gene matches. From the cysteine through the phenylalanine, the CDR3 covers 14 amino acids. The kept DNA is CDR3 alone, 42 bases in frame from the first base.

The chain links TRBV30 with TRBJ2-1, with 8 central nucleotides matching TRBD2. The sequence was obtained from a female donor with ankylosing spondylitis or in good health (not recorded which). Sequenced sample: blood, either unsorted or a sorted T cell fraction (not recorded which). The CDR3 region reads CAWMALAGIDEQFF. Read as DNA, the sequence is TGTGCCTGGATGGCCTTAGCGGGAATCGATGAGCAGTTCTTC. The reference TRBV30 and TRBJ2-1 proteins fill in what lies around the CDR3, so the full variable domain reads SQTIHQWPATLVQPVGSPLSLECTVEGTSNPNLYWYRQAAGRGLQLLFYSVGIGQISSEVPQNLSASRPQDRQFILSSKKLLLSDSGFYLCAWMALAGIDEQFFGPGTRLTVL.